The 29 T cell receptor beta chains listed next were all sequenced from one sample in a study of a mutant IDH1 vaccine in newly diagnosed glioma. These receptors have no identified antigens. Produced via immunoSEQ multiplex PCR; TCRdb's table is partial and in-frame only. The sample shows tens of thousands of clones, 76% of them seen only once. Stated time point: week 35, safety follow-up. The content of each vaccine dose was 300 ug of mutant IDH1 20-mer peptide, and topical imiquimod accompanied it. The material sequenced was PBMCs, taken from a glioma patient whose treatment included an IDH1 peptide vaccine. Source of these receptors: a middle-aged man with glioma.

V usage is TRBV11-3 and J usage is TRBJ1-1, with unresolved D. The CDR3 runs to 11 residues. Germline assignment: CDR1 SGHNT and CDR2 YENEEA. V shed 2 bases and J shed 6 bases, with 4 bases lying between them. CDR3 sequence: CASSLLAEAFF. The CDR3, as DNA: TGTGCCAGCAGCTTATTAGCTGAAGCTTTCTTT.

The V gene is TRBV11-3, the J gene TRBJ2-3, with TRBD2 identical over 9 bases. J was trimmed by 2 bases and V by 1 base; bases with no gene match: 1. In germline, CDR1 is SGHNT, CDR2 YENEEA. This CDR3 contains 15 residues. The CDR3 loop is CASSLGLAVTDTQYF. The CDR3, as DNA: TGTGCCAGCAGCTTAGGACTAGCGGTCACAGATACGCAGTATTTT.

The V call is TRBV19, the J call TRBJ2-2; TRBD1 is a possible D gene (6 bases). Trimming took 5 bases from V and 4 from J, leaving 17 bases between them. The V gene's germline CDR1 is LNHDA and CDR2 SQIVND (reference sequence). This CDR3 has 16 amino acids. CDR3 in DNA: TGTGCCAGTAGTCCCCACCGGGACAAATCCACCGGGGAGCTGTTTTTT. Its translation: CASSPHRDKSTGELFF. Supplemented by reference TRBV19 and TRBJ2-2, the full variable domain reads DGGITQSPKYLFRKEGQNVTLSCEQNLNHDAMYWYRQDPGQGLRLIYYSQIVNDFQKGDIAEGYSVSREKKESFPLTVTSAQKNPTAFYLCASSPHRDKSTGELFFGEGSRLTVL.

J is TRBJ2-5 and V is TRBV7-6, with a tentative D call TRBD1 (6 bases). CDR1 is SGHVS and CDR2 is FNYEAQ in the germline V gene. The V end was cut by 2 bases, the J end by 2 bases, with 12 bases between. The CDR3 has 15 amino acids. The CDR3 DNA follows: TGTGCCAGCAGCTTAAACAGGGCCCCTCAAGAGACCCAGTACTTC. It is translated as CASSLNRAPQETQYF.

This clone was seen at least ten times. The V gene is TRBV5-5, the J gene TRBJ1-3; TRBD1 matches 7 bases. Per germline, CDR1 SGHKS and CDR2 YYEKEE (reference sequence). V lost 3 bases to trimming and J lost 4 bases; unmatched junction nucleotides: 7. This CDR3 is built from 15 residues. The DNA of the CDR3 is TGTGCCAGCAGCTACTTACCGGGACAGGGAAACACCATATATTTT. Translated: CASSYLPGQGNTIYF.

This clone is a singleton in its sample. This sequence joins TRBV2 and TRBJ2-7; a possible D gene is TRBD2 (5 bases). The CDR3 consists of 13 residues. V was cut by 5 bases and J by 1 base, with 9 bases left in between. Germline CDR1 reads SNHLY; CDR2 reads FYNNEI. CDR3 coding DNA: TGTGCCAGCAGTCCGGACTCTTCCTACGAGCAGTACGTC. Translating it yields CASSPDSSYEQYV.

The chain recombines TRBV11-3 with TRBJ1-3; D uncertain. The V end lost 5 bases, the J end lost 2 bases, and 10 bases lay between the germline ends. This CDR3 comprises 14 residues. Germline V gene data show CDR1 as SGHNT and CDR2 as YENEEA. The CDR3: CASSPHNPGNTIYF. The CDR3 coding sequence is TGTGCCAGCAGCCCGCACAACCCTGGAAACACCATATATTTT.

The rearrangement uses TRBV25-1 and TRBJ2-1; 7 bases agree with TRBD2. This CDR3 comprises 13 residues. Germline CDR1 MGHDK, CDR2 SYGVNS. The J segment lost 6 bases and the V segment lost 7 bases, leaving 6 bases of the junction unmatched. The CDR3 bases are TGTGCCAGCACAGGCGGGGGACTCAATGAGCAGTTCTTC. The encoded protein is CASTGGGLNEQFF.

This clone was seen only a few times. The genes are TRBV11-2 and TRBJ1-1; D possibly corresponds to TRBD1 (5 bases). CDR1 SGHAT and CDR2 FQNNGV come from the germline V gene. Trimming took 4 bases from V and 4 from J, leaving 13 bases between them. CDR3 length equals 14 residues. CDR3 bases: TGTGCCAGCAGCTCCCTTCGGGGGGGCACTGAAGCTTTCTTT. Translated: CASSSLRGGTEAFF.

This clone was detected only a few times. The chain combines TRBV28 with TRBJ1-2; D may be TRBD1 (5 bases). Germline lookup yields CDR1 MDHEN and CDR2 SYDVKM. V was clipped by 0 bases and J by 4 bases, with 9 bases between them. This CDR3 is 14 amino acids long. CDR3 sequence reads: CASSLWGRGYGYTF. The DNA of the CDR3 is TGTGCCAGCAGTTTATGGGGGCGAGGCTATGGCTACACCTTC.

This chain uses TRBV10-2 with TRBJ1-4; tentatively, D is TRBD1 (6 bases). The ends were cut back, 2 bases at V and 7 bases at J, with 11 bases in the middle. CDR1 is WSHSY, CDR2 SAAADI, per germline. The CDR3 is 14 amino acids. The DNA of the CDR3 is TGCGCCAGCAGTGAGACAGGGAGCGGTGAAAAACTGTTTTTT. It encodes CASSETGSGEKLFF.

The chain has TRBV7-9 and TRBJ2-2, with 9 bases that match TRBD1. V dropped 3 bases and J dropped 4; count of bases not matched to a gene: 6. Looked up from germline, CDR1 is SEHNR and CDR2 is FQNEAQ (reference sequence). The CDR3 has 16 residues. The CDR3 nucleotides read TGTGCCAGCAGCTTCGGACAGGGGTTTAGCACCGGGGAGCTGTTTTTT. Protein: CASSFGQGFSTGELFF.

CDR3 protein: CASSAGGARTDTQYF. CDR3 coding DNA: TGTGCCAGCAGTGCAGGGGGGGCGCGGACAGATACGCAGTATTTT. The chain uses TRBV6-1 and TRBJ2-3; D is tentatively TRBD1 or TRBD2 (7 bases each). This CDR3 region has 15 residues. V was clipped by 4 bases and J by 3 bases, with 14 bases between them. Per the germline V gene, CDR1 is MNHNS and CDR2 is SASEGT.

This clone was seen more than once but under ten times. The chain carries TRBV10-3 and TRBJ1-1; TRBD1 aligns across 8 bases. Germline V gene lookup returns CDR1 ENHRY and CDR2 SYGVKD. The CDR3 covers 13 residues. V dropped 9 bases and J dropped 5; count of bases not matched to a gene: 8. Here the CDR3 reads CAISQGGFTEAFF. CDR3 sequence (DNA): TGTGCCATATCACAGGGGGGATTTACTGAAGCTTTCTTT.

This clone is medium-sized within its sample. This chain connects TRBV7-9 to TRBJ2-2, with 11 bases that match TRBD2. The V segment lost 5 bases and the J segment 1 base; nucleotides outside the gene matches: 3. CDR3 length: 16 residues. Looked up from germline, CDR1 is SEHNR and CDR2 is FQNEAQ (reference sequence). As DNA, the CDR3 is TGTGCCAGCAGCCCTCTAGCGGGAGGGAACACCGGGGAGCTGTTTTTT. The encoded protein is CASSPLAGGNTGELFF.

Details on this clone: The sample holds other DNA sequences that translate to the same CDR3. The chain is built from TRBV7-2 and TRBJ2-3; no clear D. The CDR3 covers 12 residues. The V and J ends lost 6 bases and 2 bases respectively, with 6 bases between them. CDR1 and CDR2 from the germline V gene are SGHTA and FQGNSA. In DNA, the CDR3 is TGTGCCAGCAGTCCCTACACAGATACGCAGTATTTT. Protein product: CASSPYTDTQYF.

The V and J genes are TRBV5-4 and TRBJ2-3; 8 nucleotides align to TRBD2. Germline assignment: CDR1 SGHNT and CDR2 YYREEE (reference sequence). CDR3 size: 15 residues. The J segment lost 4 bases and the V segment lost 2 bases, leaving 6 bases of the junction unmatched. In nucleotides, the CDR3 is TGTGCCAGCAGCTTCAAGCGGGAGATCTCAGATACGCAGTATTTT. It is translated as CASSFKREISDTQYF. The full variable domain, in which reference TRBV5-4 and TRBJ2-3 provide the parts outside the CDR3, is ETGVTQSPTHLIKTRGQQVTLRCSSQSGHNTVSWYQQALGQGPQFIFQYYREEENGRGNFPPRFSGLQFPNYSSELNVNALELDDSALYLCASSFKREISDTQYFGPGTRLTVL.

This clone appeared a few times. The V and J genes are TRBV7-9 and TRBJ1-1; D gene ambiguous. Germline CDR1 and CDR2: SEHNR and FQNEAQ (reference sequence). There are 15 residues in the CDR3. Trimming left V 1 base short and J 0 bases short, with 9 bases between. This CDR3 reads CASSLGAAMNTEAFF. The CDR3 nucleotides read TGTGCCAGCAGCTTAGGAGCAGCCATGAACACTGAAGCTTTCTTT.

This clone has only one observation. The chain employs TRBV11-2 and TRBJ2-1; 10 bases align to TRBD2. This CDR3 has 16 residues. V trimming: 3 bases; J trimming: 3 bases; junction bases outside the gene matches: 5. In germline, CDR1 is SGHAT, CDR2 FQNNGV. CDR3 amino acids: CASSFQGLADYNEQFF. The DNA of the CDR3 is TGTGCCAGCAGCTTCCAAGGACTAGCGGACTACAATGAGCAGTTCTTC.

V is TRBV6-1 and J is TRBJ2-7, with 7 bases lining up with TRBD2. Germline-derived CDR1 and CDR2 are MNHNS and SASEGT. V was clipped by 6 bases and J by 3 bases; unmatched bases: 11. The CDR3 consists of 15 residues. The CDR3 bases are TGTGCCAGCAGCAACGGCGGGGGAGGGGTCTACGAGCAGTACTTC. It codes for CASSNGGGGVYEQYF.

The J gene is TRBJ1-2, the V gene TRBV18; weak D call: TRBD1 (5 bases). CDR1 and CDR2 (germline): KGHSH, LQKENI. V was clipped by 3 bases and J by 0 bases, with 11 bases between them. The CDR3 runs to 15 residues. CDR3 residues: CASSPARATNYGYTF. The CDR3 region has the DNA TGTGCCAGCTCACCGGCCAGGGCGACTAACTATGGCTACACCTTC.

The chain links TRBV6-5 to TRBJ1-3; D is perhaps TRBD1 (6 bases). Trimming removed 6 bases from V and 3 bases from J, with 12 bases in between. CDR3 length: 14 amino acids. The germline V gene has CDR1 MNHEY and CDR2 SVGAGI. This chain's CDR3 is CASREQGSGNTIYF. In DNA form, the CDR3 reads TGTGCCAGCAGAGAACAGGGCAGTGGAAACACCATATATTTT.

The rearrangement joins TRBV19 to TRBJ1-4; perhaps TRBD1 as D (5 bases). Germline CDR1 is LNHDA and CDR2 is SQIVND (reference sequence). The CDR3 totals 14 residues. The V end was cut by 3 bases, the J end by 5 bases, with 10 bases between. In DNA, the CDR3 is TGTGCCAGTAGTATCGACAGAAACAATGAAAAACTGTTTTTT. Translated, it gives CASSIDRNNEKLFF.

This chain connects TRBV11-3 to TRBJ2-7, with 8 bases matching TRBD2. Germline trimming cut 5 bases from V and 6 bases from J; bases unmatched to any gene: 6. This CDR3 spans 13 amino acids. Germline CDR1 SGHNT, CDR2 YENEEA. The CDR3 loop reads CASSVSGALEQYV. CDR3 DNA sequence: TGTGCCAGCAGCGTTAGCGGGGCCCTCGAGCAGTACGTC.

The chain combines TRBV4-3 with TRBJ2-1, with 12 bases that match TRBD2. The CDR3 contains 16 residues. Per the germline V gene, CDR1 is LGHNA and CDR2 is YSLEER. Losses at the gene ends were 0 bases for V and 8 bases for J; bases not matched to a gene: 5. This CDR3 is CASSQELLAGGHEQFF. CDR3 bases: TGCGCCAGCAGCCAAGAGTTACTAGCGGGAGGTCATGAGCAGTTCTTC.

The chain has TRBV5-1 and TRBJ2-3, with no clear D. In germline, CDR1 is SGHRS, CDR2 YFSETQ. Trimming pared 2 bases from V and 1 base from J, leaving 5 bases between. The CDR3 is 13 residues long. CDR3 DNA: TGCGCCAGCAGCTTATACGGCACAGATACGCAGTATTTT. Amino acid sequence: CASSLYGTDTQYF.

This clone was seen a few times. The chain couples TRBV19 to TRBJ1-1, with D unclear. CDR1 and CDR2 from the germline V gene are LNHDA and SQIVND (reference sequence). CDR3 length: 14 amino acids. The V end lost 5 bases, the J end lost 2 bases, and 12 bases lay between the germline ends. CDR3 loop: CASSPDPHNTEAFF. The CDR3 nucleotides read TGTGCCAGTAGTCCCGATCCCCACAACACTGAAGCTTTCTTT.

The gene calls are TRBV10-3 and TRBJ2-1, with 9 bases that match TRBD1. The germline V gene has CDR1 ENHRY and CDR2 SYGVKD. This CDR3 has 14 residues. Trimming removed 10 bases from V and 8 bases from J; junction bases left unmatched: 12. CDR3 sequence reads: CASRPGQGGDEQFF. DNA for the CDR3: TGTGCCAGTAGGCCGGGACAGGGAGGGGATGAGCAGTTCTTC.

This chain connects TRBV9 to TRBJ1-2, with TRBD1 as a possible D gene (6 bases). The V and J ends lost 3 bases and 4 bases respectively, with 16 bases between them. Germline V gives CDR1 SGDLS, CDR2 YYNGEE. This CDR3 contains 15 residues. The CDR3 reads CASSDRDGFSYGYTF. The CDR3 coding sequence is TGTGCCAGCAGCGACAGGGACGGATTCTCCTATGGCTACACCTTC.